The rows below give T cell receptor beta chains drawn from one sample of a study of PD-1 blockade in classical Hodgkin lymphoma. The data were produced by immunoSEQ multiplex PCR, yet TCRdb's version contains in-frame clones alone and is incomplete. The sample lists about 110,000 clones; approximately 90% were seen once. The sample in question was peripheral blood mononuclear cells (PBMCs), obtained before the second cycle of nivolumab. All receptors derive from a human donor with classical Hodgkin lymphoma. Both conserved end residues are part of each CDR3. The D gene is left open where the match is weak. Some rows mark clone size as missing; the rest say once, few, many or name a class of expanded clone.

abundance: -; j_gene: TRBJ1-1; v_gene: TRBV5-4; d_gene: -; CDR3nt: TGTGCCAGCAGCTTTTATACCCAAAAGTTTTTATGGGCTGAAGCTTTCTTT; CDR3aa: CASSFYTQKFLWAEAFF
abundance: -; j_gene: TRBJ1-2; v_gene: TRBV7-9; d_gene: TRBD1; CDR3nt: TGTGCCAGCAGCTTTGGGACAGGGGACGTTAACTATGGCTACACCTTC; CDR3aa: CASSFGTGDVNYGYTF
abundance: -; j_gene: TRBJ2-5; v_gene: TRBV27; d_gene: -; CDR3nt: TGTGCCAGCGGTCGGGGTAAGATGGGGGAGCAGTACTTC; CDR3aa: CASGRGKMGEQYF
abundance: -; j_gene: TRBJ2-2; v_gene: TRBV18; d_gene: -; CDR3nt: TGTGCCAGCTCACCGAAGCTGGGGCCCGGGGAGCTGTTTTTT; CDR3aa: CASSPKLGPGELFF
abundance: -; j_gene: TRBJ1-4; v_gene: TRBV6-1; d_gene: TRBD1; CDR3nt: TGTGCCAGCAGTGGGGGACAGGGTGGAAAACTGTTTTTT; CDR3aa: CASSGGQGGKLFF
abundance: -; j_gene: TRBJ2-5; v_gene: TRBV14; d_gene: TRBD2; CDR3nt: TGTGCCAGCAGCTGGACTAGCGTTAAAGAGACCCAGTACTTC; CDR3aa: CASSWTSVKETQYF
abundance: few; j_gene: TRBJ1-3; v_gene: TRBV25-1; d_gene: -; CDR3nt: TGTGCCAGCAGTGACACGGGACGGAAAGTCAGCTCTGGAAACACCATATATTTT; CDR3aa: CASSDTGRKVSSGNTIYF
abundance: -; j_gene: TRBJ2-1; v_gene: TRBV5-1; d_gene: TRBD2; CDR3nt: TGCGCCAGCAGCGCCCAGACTAGCGGGAAAGGAAATGAGCAGTTCTTC; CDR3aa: CASSAQTSGKGNEQFF
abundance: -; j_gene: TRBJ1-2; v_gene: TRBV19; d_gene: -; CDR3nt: TGTGCCAGTAGTACCCGACAGCCCGCTAGGAGCTACACCTTC; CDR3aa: CASSTRQPARSYTF
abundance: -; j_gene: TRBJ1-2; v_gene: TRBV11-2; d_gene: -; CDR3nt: TGTGCCAGCAGCTTAGCGTCGGCAGGGTATGGCTACACCTTC; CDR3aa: CASSLASAGYGYTF
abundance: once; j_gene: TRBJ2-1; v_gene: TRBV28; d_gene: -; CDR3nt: TGTGCCAGCAGCCCCTCCGGGCGGCCTTACAATGAGCAGTTCTTC; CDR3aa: CASSPSGRPYNEQFF
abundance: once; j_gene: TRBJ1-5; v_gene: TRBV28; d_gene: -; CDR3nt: TGTGCCAGCAGTTTAGCAGGTATTGATCAGCCCCAGCATTTT; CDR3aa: CASSLAGIDQPQHF
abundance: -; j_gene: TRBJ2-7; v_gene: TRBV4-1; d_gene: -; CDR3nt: TGCGCCAGCAGCCAAGATCTGGCAGGTCCTTCCTACGAGCAGTACTTC; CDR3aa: CASSQDLAGPSYEQYF
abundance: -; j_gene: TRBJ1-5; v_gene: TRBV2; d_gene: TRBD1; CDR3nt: TGTGCCAGCCGGGACAGGGGGGGCGGTTATAGCAATCAGCCCCAGCATTTT; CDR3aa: CASRDRGGGYSNQPQHF
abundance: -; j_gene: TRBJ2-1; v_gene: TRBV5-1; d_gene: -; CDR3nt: TGCGCCAGCAGCTTGAGGGTGAATGAGCAGTTCTTC; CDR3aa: CASSLRVNEQFF
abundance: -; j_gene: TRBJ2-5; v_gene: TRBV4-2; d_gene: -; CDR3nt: TGTGCCAGCAGCCCCGACAGGTACGGGGCAGAGACCCAGTACTTC; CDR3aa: CASSPDRYGAETQYF
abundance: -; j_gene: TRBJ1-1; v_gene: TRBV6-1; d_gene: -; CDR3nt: TGTGCCAGCAGTGAAGGGGTAGGTCGCGAAGCTTTCTTT; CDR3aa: CASSEGVGREAFF
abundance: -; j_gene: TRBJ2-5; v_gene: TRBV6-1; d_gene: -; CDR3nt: TGTGCCAGCAGTGAAGGGGCCGAAGAGACCCAGTACTTC; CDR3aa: CASSEGAEETQYF